This is a list of T cell receptor beta chains from one sample in a study of shared clonotypes between healthy human individuals. Using immunoSEQ multiplex PCR, the repertoire was profiled, and TCRdb retains in-frame clones only, with some absent. The top ten hold approximately 0.06% of the sample, which has under 650,000 clones, 90% to 96% seen once. The sample taken for sequencing was naive CD4+ T cells sorted from blood. Every receptor here comes from a woman in her twenties or thirties in good health. CDR3s include the opening cysteine and the closing phenylalanine or tryptophan. Fields, in order: J gene, clone size, D gene, V gene, CDR3 protein, CDR3 DNA. D genes are given only for firm matches. Size values are once, few and many counts, or a class for expanded clones, and some rows have none.

TRBJ2-2,.,TRBD2,TRBV6-6,CASSRTSGGIGELFF,TGTGCCAGCAGCCGCACTAGCGGGGGTATCGGGGAGCTGTTTTTT
TRBJ1-2,.,.,TRBV28,CASSTTQGYTF,TGTGCCAGCAGTACAACTCAGGGCTACACCTTC
TRBJ2-1,once,.,TRBV5-5,CASSLVGGPYNEQFF,TGTGCCAGCAGCTTGGTAGGGGGACCCTACAATGAGCAGTTCTTC
TRBJ2-3,.,.,TRBV18,CASSQRSTLTDTQYF,TGTGCCAGCTCACAAAGAAGCACACTCACAGATACGCAGTATTTT
TRBJ2-7,.,TRBD1,TRBV6-6,CASTAGQGYEQYF,TGTGCCAGCACTGCGGGACAGGGTTACGAGCAGTACTTC
TRBJ2-1,.,.,TRBV10-3,CAISDPGRRNSYNEQFF,TGTGCCATCAGTGATCCGGGACGCAGGAACTCCTACAATGAGCAGTTCTTC
TRBJ2-5,.,.,TRBV29-1,CSVEPNRLVRETQYF,TGCAGCGTTGAACCCAACCGGTTGGTCCGAGAGACCCAGTACTTC
TRBJ1-5,few,TRBD1,TRBV19,CASTRTGDEGQPQHF,TGTGCCAGTACCCGGACAGGGGACGAGGGACAGCCCCAGCATTTT
TRBJ2-1,.,.,TRBV11-2,CASSQQGIGSYNEQFF,TGTGCCAGCAGCCAACAGGGAATAGGGTCCTACAATGAGCAGTTCTTC
TRBJ1-2,.,TRBD1,TRBV28,CASSPGQETSNYGYTF,TGTGCCAGCAGTCCGGGACAGGAGACATCTAACTATGGCTACACCTTC
TRBJ1-1,.,.,TRBV6-1,CASSEIQGTTEAFF,TGTGCCAGCAGTGAAATCCAGGGAACCACTGAAGCTTTCTTT
TRBJ2-1,.,.,TRBV27,CASSFRPWGNEQFF,TGTGCCAGCAGTTTTAGGCCATGGGGCAATGAGCAGTTCTTC
TRBJ2-3,.,.,TRBV11-2,CASSSVGDTQYF,TGTGCCAGCAGCTCCGTCGGGGATACGCAGTATTTT
TRBJ1-4,.,TRBD1,TRBV7-9,CASSFAGGVNEKLFF,TGTGCCAGCAGCTTTGCAGGGGGCGTTAATGAAAAACTGTTTTTT
TRBJ2-1,.,.,TRBV5-1,CASSLWGAFNEQFF,TGCGCCAGCAGCTTGTGGGGGGCTTTCAATGAGCAGTTCTTC
TRBJ2-7,once,TRBD2,TRBV2,CASSGSSGRAREQYF,TGTGCCAGCAGTGGTTCTAGCGGGAGGGCCCGAGAGCAGTACTTC
TRBJ2-5,.,.,TRBV30,CAWRVWETQYF,TGTGCCTGGAGGGTTTGGGAGACCCAGTACTTC
TRBJ2-7,.,.,TRBV5-1,CASSHRDTNPYEQYF,TGCGCCAGCAGCCACCGGGACACCAACCCCTACGAGCAGTACTTC
TRBJ2-7,.,TRBD2,TRBV5-4,CASRPASGHYYEEQYF,TGTGCCAGCAGACCTGCTAGCGGACATTATTACGAGGAGCAGTACTTC
TRBJ2-3,.,TRBD2,TRBV2,CASSVGLASDTDTQYF,TGTGCCAGCAGCGTTGGACTAGCCAGTGACACAGATACGCAGTATTTT
TRBJ2-1,.,TRBD1,TRBV28,CASSSTGDGPNEQFF,TGTGCCAGCAGTTCGACAGGGGACGGCCCCAATGAGCAGTTCTTC
TRBJ2-7,.,.,TRBV7-9,CASSSAGGYEQYF,TGTGCCAGCAGCTCTGCCGGGGGCTACGAGCAGTACTTC
TRBJ1-1,.,TRBD1,TRBV6-5,CASSLATGIMNTEAFF,TGTGCCAGCAGTTTAGCGACAGGGATCATGAACACTGAAGCTTTCTTT
TRBJ1-2,.,.,TRBV5-5,CASSPMDLYGYTF,TGTGCCAGCAGCCCTATGGACCTATATGGCTACACCTTC
TRBJ2-2,.,TRBD1,TRBV25-1,CATSRTGINTGELFF,TGTGCCACCAGCCGGACAGGGATTAACACCGGGGAGCTGTTTTTT
TRBJ2-3,.,.,TRBV6-6,CASTNRAGKDTQYF,TGTGCCAGCACCAACCGGGCAGGGAAGGATACGCAGTATTTT
TRBJ2-7,once,TRBD1,TRBV19,CASSIEGTGTSYEQYF,TGTGCCAGTAGTATAGAGGGGACAGGGACCTCCTACGAGCAGTACTTC
TRBJ2-3,.,TRBD1,TRBV7-8,CASSLSGQVGADTQYF,TGTGCCAGCAGCTTATCAGGACAGGTCGGCGCAGATACGCAGTATTTT
TRBJ2-7,.,.,TRBV28,CASSFRFEVLAEPTYEQYF,TGTGCCAGCAGTTTTCGGTTCGAGGTCTTGGCCGAACCCACCTACGAGCAGTACTTC
TRBJ2-1,once,TRBD2,TRBV9,CASSVGNSGSWDEQFF,TGTGCCAGCAGCGTAGGCAATAGCGGGAGTTGGGATGAGCAGTTCTTC
TRBJ2-7,.,TRBD2,TRBV19,CASSIRWAGGSSYEQYF,TGTGCCAGTAGTATCCGTTGGGCGGGCGGGAGTAGCTACGAGCAGTACTTC
TRBJ1-1,.,.,TRBV28,CASSQDSLKAFF,TGTGCCAGCAGTCAAGACAGTCTGAAAGCTTTCTTT
TRBJ1-4,.,.,TRBV5-1,CASSLDATNEKLFF,TGCGCCAGCAGCTTGGACGCAACTAATGAAAAACTGTTTTTT
TRBJ1-1,.,.,TRBV28,CASSFGLRTASNTEAFF,TGTGCCAGCAGTTTTGGGTTGCGCACAGCATCCAACACTGAAGCTTTCTTT
TRBJ2-7,.,TRBD2,TRBV29-1,CSVGLAGGEQYF,TGCAGCGTTGGGTTAGCGGGAGGCGAGCAGTACTTC
TRBJ2-7,.,TRBD2,TRBV2,CASSEVLAGGTEQYF,TGTGCCAGCAGTGAAGTCCTAGCGGGAGGGACCGAGCAGTACTTC
TRBJ1-4,.,TRBD1,TRBV7-9,CASSQGQAKGEKLFF,TGTGCCAGCAGCCAGGGACAGGCAAAGGGTGAAAAACTGTTTTTT
TRBJ1-4,.,.,TRBV9,CASSVEEGSEKLFF,TGTGCCAGCAGCGTAGAGGAAGGGAGTGAAAAACTGTTTTTT
TRBJ1-3,.,.,TRBV19,CATRQINSGNTIYF,TGTGCCACCCGACAGATCAACTCTGGAAACACCATATATTTT
TRBJ2-1,.,.,TRBV20-1,CSAHLRQQFF,TGCAGTGCCCACCTACGCCAGCAGTTCTTC
TRBJ2-7,.,.,TRBV7-9,CASSLFHRDPYEQYF,TGTGCCAGCAGCTTATTTCACAGGGACCCCTACGAGCAGTACTTC
TRBJ1-1,.,.,TRBV2,CASSTGNTEAFF,TGTGCCAGCAGTACAGGGAACACTGAAGCTTTCTTT
TRBJ2-2,.,TRBD1,TRBV18,CASSPVGQPNTGELFF,TGTGCCAGCTCACCAGTGGGACAGCCGAACACCGGGGAGCTGTTTTTT
TRBJ1-5,.,TRBD1,TRBV10-2,CASSALGQGARVGNQPQHF,TGCGCCAGCAGTGCCCTCGGACAGGGGGCTCGGGTTGGCAATCAGCCCCAGCATTTT
TRBJ2-3,.,.,TRBV7-2,CASTRLGNTQYF,TGTGCCAGCACCAGACTAGGAAATACGCAGTATTTT
TRBJ2-1,.,.,TRBV6-5,CASSYRDPYNEQFF,TGTGCCAGCAGTTATCGGGATCCCTACAATGAGCAGTTCTTC
TRBJ1-1,.,.,TRBV5-1,CASSLSGTFGNSEAFF,TGCGCCAGCAGCCTTTCCGGGACCTTTGGCAATTCTGAAGCTTTCTTT
TRBJ2-3,.,.,TRBV25-1,CASSLGTLITDTQYF,TGTGCCAGCAGCCTAGGGACGCTGATCACAGATACGCAGTATTTT
TRBJ2-5,.,TRBD2,TRBV28,CASSSSGAGKETQYF,TGTGCCAGCAGTTCTAGCGGGGCAGGGAAAGAGACCCAGTACTTC
TRBJ2-7,.,TRBD2,TRBV15,CATSRDGGGTYEQYF,TGTGCCACCAGCAGAGATGGGGGGGGAACCTACGAGCAGTACTTC
TRBJ2-7,.,TRBD2,TRBV6-5,CASSYSRGKIYEQYF,TGTGCCAGCAGTTACTCGCGGGGGAAGATCTACGAGCAGTACTTC
TRBJ2-1,.,TRBD2,TRBV5-1,CASSLVLNLADRYNEQFF,TGCGCCAGCAGCTTGGTTCTGAATCTAGCGGATCGCTACAATGAGCAGTTCTTC
TRBJ2-7,.,.,TRBV28,CASWDGSGSYEQYF,TGTGCCAGCTGGGACGGGAGCGGATCCTACGAGCAGTACTTC
TRBJ2-1,.,TRBD2,TRBV5-1,CASSLAGTSGSNEQFF,TGCGCCAGCAGCTTGGCCGGGACTAGCGGGAGTAATGAGCAGTTCTTC
TRBJ2-5,.,.,TRBV5-1,CASSHGTGRRETQYF,TGCGCCAGCAGCCACGGGACGGGCCGAAGGGAGACCCAGTACTTC
TRBJ2-7,.,.,TRBV28,CASSPRGTISSQYF,TGTGCCAGCAGTCCTAGGGGGACTATTTCCTCGCAGTACTTC
TRBJ2-7,.,.,TRBV2,CASSELTHEQYF,TGTGCCAGCAGTGAGCTAACACACGAGCAGTACTTC
TRBJ1-1,.,.,TRBV10-3,CAISDEQKMNTEAFF,TGTGCCATCAGTGATGAACAGAAAATGAACACTGAAGCTTTCTTT
TRBJ1-5,few,.,TRBV2,CATGEGSNQPQHF,TGTGCCACCGGCGAGGGCAGCAATCAGCCCCAGCATTTT